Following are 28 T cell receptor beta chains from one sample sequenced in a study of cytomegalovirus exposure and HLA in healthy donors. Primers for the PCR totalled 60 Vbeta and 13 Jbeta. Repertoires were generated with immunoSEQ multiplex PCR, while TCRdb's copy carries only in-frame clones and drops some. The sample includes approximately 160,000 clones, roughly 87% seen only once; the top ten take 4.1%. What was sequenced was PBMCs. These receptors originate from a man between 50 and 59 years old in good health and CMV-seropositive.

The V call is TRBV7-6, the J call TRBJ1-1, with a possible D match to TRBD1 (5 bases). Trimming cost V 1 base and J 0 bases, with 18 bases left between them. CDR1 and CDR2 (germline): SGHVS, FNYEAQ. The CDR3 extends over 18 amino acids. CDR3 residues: CASSLDSRREGMNTEAFF. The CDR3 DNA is TGTGCCAGCAGCTTAGACTCTCGGAGGGAGGGGATGAACACTGAAGCTTTCTTT.

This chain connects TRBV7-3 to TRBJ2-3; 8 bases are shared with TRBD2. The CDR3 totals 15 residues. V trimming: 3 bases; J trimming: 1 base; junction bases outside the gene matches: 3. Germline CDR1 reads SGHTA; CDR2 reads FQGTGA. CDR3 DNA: TGTGCCAGCAGCTTGGACGGGAGGGGCACAGATACGCAGTATTTT. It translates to CASSLDGRGTDTQYF.

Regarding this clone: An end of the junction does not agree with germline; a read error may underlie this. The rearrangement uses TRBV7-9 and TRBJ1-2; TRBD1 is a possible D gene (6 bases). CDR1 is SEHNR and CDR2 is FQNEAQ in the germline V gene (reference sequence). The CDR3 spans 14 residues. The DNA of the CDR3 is TGTTCCAGCAGCTTCCCAGGGGTCGACTATGGCTACACCTTC. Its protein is CSSSFPGVDYGYTF.

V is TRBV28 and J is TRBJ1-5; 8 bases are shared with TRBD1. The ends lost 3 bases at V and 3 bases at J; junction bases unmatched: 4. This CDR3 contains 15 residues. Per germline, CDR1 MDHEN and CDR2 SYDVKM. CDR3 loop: CASSFRQGNNQPQHF. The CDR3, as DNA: TGTGCCAGCAGTTTTCGACAGGGGAACAATCAGCCCCAGCATTTT.

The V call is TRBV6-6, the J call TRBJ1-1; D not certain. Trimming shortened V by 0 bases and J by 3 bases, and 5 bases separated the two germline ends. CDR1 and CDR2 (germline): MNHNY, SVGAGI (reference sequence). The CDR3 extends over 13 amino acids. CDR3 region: CASSYSEDTEAFF. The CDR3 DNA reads TGTGCCAGCAGTTACTCCGAGGACACTGAAGCTTTCTTT.

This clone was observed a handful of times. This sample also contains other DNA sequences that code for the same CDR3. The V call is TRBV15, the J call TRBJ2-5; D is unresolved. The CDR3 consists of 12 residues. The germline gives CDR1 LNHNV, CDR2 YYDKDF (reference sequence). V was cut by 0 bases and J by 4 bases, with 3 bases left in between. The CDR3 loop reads CATSRDRETQYF. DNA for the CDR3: TGTGCCACCAGCAGAGATCGAGAGACCCAGTACTTC. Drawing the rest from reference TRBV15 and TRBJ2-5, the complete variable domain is DAMVIQNPRYQVTQFGKPVTLSCSQTLNHNVMYWYQQKSSQAPKLLFHYYDKDFNNEADTPDNFQSRRPNTSFCFLDIRSPGLGDTAMYLCATSRDRETQYFGPGTRLLVL.

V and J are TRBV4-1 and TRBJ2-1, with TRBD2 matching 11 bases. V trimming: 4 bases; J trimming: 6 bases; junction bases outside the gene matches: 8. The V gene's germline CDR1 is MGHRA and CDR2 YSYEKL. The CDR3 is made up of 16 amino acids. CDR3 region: CASSPVSGRAVNEQFF. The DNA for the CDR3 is TGCGCCAGCAGCCCCGTTAGCGGGAGGGCCGTCAATGAGCAGTTCTTC.

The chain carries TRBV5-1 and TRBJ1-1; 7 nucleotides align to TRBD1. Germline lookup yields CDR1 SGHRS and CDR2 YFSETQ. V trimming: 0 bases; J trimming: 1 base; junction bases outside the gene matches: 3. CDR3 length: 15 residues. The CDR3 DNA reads TGCGCCAGCAGCTTGGAAGGGACAGCGAACACTGAAGCTTTCTTT. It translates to CASSLEGTANTEAFF.

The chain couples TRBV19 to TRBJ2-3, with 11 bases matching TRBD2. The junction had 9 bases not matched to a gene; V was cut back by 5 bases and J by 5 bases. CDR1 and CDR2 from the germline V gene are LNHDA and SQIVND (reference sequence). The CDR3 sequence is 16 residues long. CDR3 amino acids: CASSLSSGRYRDTQYF. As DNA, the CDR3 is TGTGCCAGTAGTCTGTCTAGCGGGAGGTACAGAGATACGCAGTATTTT. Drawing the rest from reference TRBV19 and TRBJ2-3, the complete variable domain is DGGITQSPKYLFRKEGQNVTLSCEQNLNHDAMYWYRQDPGQGLRLIYYSQIVNDFQKGDIAEGYSVSREKKESFPLTVTSAQKNPTAFYLCASSLSSGRYRDTQYFGPGTRLTVL.

DNA of the CDR3: TGTGCCAGCACCAGAAGCGGGGTTGCCTACGAGCAGTACTTC. Its protein product is CASTRSGVAYEQYF. J is TRBJ2-7 and V is TRBV7-2, with TRBD2 matching over 7 bases. V shed 7 bases, J shed 2 bases, and the junction held 8 bases outside the gene matches. Germline loops: CDR1 SGHTA, CDR2 FQGNSA. The CDR3 extends over 14 amino acids.

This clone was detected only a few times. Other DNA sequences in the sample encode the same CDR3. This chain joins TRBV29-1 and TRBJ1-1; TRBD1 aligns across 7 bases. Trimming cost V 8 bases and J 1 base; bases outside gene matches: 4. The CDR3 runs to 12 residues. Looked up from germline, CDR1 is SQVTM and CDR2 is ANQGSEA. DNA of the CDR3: TGCAGCTTCAACAGGGGGAACACTGAAGCTTTCTTT. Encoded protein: CSFNRGNTEAFF. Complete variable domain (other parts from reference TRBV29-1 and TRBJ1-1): SAVISQKPSRDICQRGTSLTIQCQVDSQVTMMFWYRQQPGQSLTLIATANQGSEATYESGFVIDKFPISRPNLTFSTLTVSNMSPEDSSIYLCSFNRGNTEAFFGQGTRLTVV.

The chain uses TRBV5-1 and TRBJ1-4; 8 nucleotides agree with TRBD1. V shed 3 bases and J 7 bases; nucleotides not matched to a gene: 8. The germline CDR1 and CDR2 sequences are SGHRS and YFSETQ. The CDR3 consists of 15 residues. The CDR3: CASSWTTGGGEKLFF. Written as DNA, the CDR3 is TGCGCCAGCAGCTGGACCACAGGGGGAGGTGAAAAACTGTTTTTT.

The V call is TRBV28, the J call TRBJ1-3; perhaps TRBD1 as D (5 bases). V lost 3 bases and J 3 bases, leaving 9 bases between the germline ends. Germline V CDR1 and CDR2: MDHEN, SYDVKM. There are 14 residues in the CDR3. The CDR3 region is CASSFRGGGNTIYF. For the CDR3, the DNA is TGTGCCAGCAGTTTCCGGGGGGGTGGAAACACCATATATTTT. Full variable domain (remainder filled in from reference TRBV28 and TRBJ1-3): DVKVTQSSRYLVKRTGEKVFLECVQDMDHENMFWYRQDPGLGLRLIYFSYDVKMKEKGDIPEGYSVSREKKERFSLILESASTNQTSMYLCASSFRGGGNTIYFGEGSWLTVV.

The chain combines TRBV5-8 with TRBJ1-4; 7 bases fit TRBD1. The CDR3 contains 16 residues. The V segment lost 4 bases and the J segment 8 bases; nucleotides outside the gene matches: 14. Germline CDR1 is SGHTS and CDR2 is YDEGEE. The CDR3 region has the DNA TGTGCCAGCAGCGGACAATTACAGGGGAGGAGGGAAAAACTGTTTTTT. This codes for CASSGQLQGRREKLFF.

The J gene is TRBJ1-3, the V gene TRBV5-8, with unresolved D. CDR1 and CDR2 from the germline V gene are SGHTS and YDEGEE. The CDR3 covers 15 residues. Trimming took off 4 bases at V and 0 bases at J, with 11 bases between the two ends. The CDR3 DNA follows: TGTGCCAGCAGCCCGCGGGATATCTCTGGAAACACCATATATTTT. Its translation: CASSPRDISGNTIYF. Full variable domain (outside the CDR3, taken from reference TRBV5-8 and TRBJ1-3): EAGVTQSPTHLIKTRGQQATLRCSPISGHTSVYWYQQALGLGLQFLLWYDEGEERNRGNFPPRFSGRQFPNYSSELNVNALELEDSALYLCASSPRDISGNTIYFGEGSWLTVV.

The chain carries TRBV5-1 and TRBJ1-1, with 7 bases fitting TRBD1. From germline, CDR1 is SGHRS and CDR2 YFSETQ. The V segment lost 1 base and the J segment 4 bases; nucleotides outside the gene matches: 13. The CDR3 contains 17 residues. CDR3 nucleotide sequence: TGCGCCAGCAGCTTGATGGACAGGCCCCCTGTGGGCACTGAAGCTTTCTTT. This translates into CASSLMDRPPVGTEAFF.

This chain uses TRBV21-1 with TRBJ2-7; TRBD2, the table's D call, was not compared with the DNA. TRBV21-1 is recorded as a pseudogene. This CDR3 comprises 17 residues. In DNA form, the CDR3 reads TGTGCCAGCAGCAATGCGGATAGCGGGTTACCCTCCTACGAGCAGTACTTC. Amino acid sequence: CASSNADSGLPSYEQYF.

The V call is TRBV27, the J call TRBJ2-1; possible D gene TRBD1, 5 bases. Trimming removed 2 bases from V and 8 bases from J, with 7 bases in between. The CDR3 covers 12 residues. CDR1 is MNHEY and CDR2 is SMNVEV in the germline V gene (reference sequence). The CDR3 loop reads CASSLQGDEQFF. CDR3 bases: TGTGCCAGCAGTTTACAGGGTGATGAGCAGTTCTTC.

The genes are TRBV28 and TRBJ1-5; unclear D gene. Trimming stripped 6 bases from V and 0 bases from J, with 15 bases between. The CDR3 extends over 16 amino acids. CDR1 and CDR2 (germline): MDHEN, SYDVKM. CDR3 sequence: CASRPLADYSNQPQHF. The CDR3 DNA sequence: TGTGCCAGCAGGCCCCTTGCGGACTATAGCAATCAGCCCCAGCATTTT. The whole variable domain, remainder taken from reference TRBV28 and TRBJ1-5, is DVKVTQSSRYLVKRTGEKVFLECVQDMDHENMFWYRQDPGLGLRLIYFSYDVKMKEKGDIPEGYSVSREKKERFSLILESASTNQTSMYLCASRPLADYSNQPQHFGDGTRLSIL.

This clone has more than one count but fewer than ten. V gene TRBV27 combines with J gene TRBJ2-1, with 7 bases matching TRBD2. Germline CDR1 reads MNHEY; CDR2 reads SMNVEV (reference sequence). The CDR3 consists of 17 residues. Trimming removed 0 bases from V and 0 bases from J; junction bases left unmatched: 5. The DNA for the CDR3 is TGTGCCAGCAGTTTATCGCCTAGGACTAGCTCCTACAATGAGCAGTTCTTC. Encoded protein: CASSLSPRTSSYNEQFF.

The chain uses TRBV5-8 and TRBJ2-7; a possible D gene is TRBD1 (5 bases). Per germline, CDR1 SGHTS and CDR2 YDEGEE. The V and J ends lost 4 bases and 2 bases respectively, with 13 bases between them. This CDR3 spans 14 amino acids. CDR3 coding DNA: TGTGCCAGCAGCCCCCCGACAGAGCCCTACGAGCAGTACTTC. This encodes CASSPPTEPYEQYF.

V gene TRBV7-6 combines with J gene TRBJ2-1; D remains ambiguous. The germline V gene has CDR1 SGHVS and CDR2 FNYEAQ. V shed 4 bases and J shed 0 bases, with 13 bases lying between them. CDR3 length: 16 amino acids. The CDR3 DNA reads TGTGCCAGCAGCTCCGCCTCAGGTAGCTCCTACAATGAGCAGTTCTTC. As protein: CASSSASGSSYNEQFF.

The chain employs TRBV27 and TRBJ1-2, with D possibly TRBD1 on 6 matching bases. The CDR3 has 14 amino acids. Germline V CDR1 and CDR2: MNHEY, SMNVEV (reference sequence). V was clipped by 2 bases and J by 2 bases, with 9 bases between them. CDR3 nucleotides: TGTGCCAGCAGTTTAAGCAGGGGAAACTATGGCTACACCTTC. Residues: CASSLSRGNYGYTF.

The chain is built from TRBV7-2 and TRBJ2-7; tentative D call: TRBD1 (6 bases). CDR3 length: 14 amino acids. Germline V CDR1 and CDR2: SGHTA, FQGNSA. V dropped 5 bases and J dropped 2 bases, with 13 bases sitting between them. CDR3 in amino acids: CASSPRQAPYEQYF. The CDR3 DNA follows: TGTGCCAGCAGCCCCCGACAGGCCCCCTACGAGCAGTACTTC.

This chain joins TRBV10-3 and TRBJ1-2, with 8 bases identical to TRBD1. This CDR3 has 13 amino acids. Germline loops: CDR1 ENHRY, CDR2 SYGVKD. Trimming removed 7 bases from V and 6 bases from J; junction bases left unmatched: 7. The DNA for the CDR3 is TGTGCCATCACGAGCGACAGGGGAAATGGCTACACCTTC. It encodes CAITSDRGNGYTF.

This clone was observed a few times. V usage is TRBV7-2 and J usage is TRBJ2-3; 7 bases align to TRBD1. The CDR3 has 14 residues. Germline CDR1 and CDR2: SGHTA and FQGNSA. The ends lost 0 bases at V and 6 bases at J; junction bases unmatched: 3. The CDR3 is CASSLAGGIDTQYF. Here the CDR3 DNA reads TGTGCCAGCAGCTTAGCAGGGGGCATCGATACGCAGTATTTT.

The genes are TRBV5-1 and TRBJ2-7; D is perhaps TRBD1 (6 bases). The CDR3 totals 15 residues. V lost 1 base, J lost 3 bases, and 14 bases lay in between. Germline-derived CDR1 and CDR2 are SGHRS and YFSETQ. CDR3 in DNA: TGCGCCAGCAGCTTGATGACCGGGACACTCTACGAGCAGTACTTC. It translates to CASSLMTGTLYEQYF.

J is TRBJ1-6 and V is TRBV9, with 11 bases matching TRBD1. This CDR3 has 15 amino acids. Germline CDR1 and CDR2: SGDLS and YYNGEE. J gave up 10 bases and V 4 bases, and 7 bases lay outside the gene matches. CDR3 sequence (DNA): TGTGCCAGCAGCCCCAGGACAGGGGGCGGGTCACCCCTCCACTTT. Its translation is CASSPRTGGGSPLHF.